What follows is one T cell receptor beta chain and its context. This clone was observed a few times. This receptor's antigen is unknown. Nothing much larger sits one base from this clone, and base qualities are not available. The sample is drawn from a study of cytomegalovirus exposure and HLA in healthy donors (dated by TCRdb to the late 2010s). Broadly, across the study: An earlier analysis of roughly 500 of the donors reported approximately 280 Gb of sequence data and roughly 120 million unique TCR beta sequences obtained from about 180 million T cells. An early release covering about 600 HLA-typed donors comprised about 300 gigabases of sequencing data and some 79 million unique TCR sequences. Of the approximately 400 genotyped donors, roughly 80% were placed in the genetic ancestry cluster associated with self-reported Caucasian donors. The aim of the study was to test whether cataloging public T cell receptors could identify signatures of past pathogen exposure. The study used immunosequencing to profile the T cell repertoires of approximately 650 subjects and linked those repertoires to cytomegalovirus serostatus. Besides the first cohort of some 670 subjects, a separate validation cohort made up of 95 to 150 different subjects was used. The study combined high-throughput TCR immunosequencing, statistical association of individual TCRs with disease status, and machine learning to predict cytomegalovirus infection status. In a later analysis, previously published TCR beta repertoires from 600 to 850 donors were re-analyzed and high-resolution HLA genotyping was added so that TCR occurrence patterns could be studied. Rather than using new phenotypic data, the later analysis identified candidate immune exposures from TCR beta sequences and from how often those sequences occurred across donors. To decide whether each TCR beta V gene segment behaved as functional or pseudogenic, an earlier analysis of some 570 of the donors relied on high-throughput TCR beta sequencing. Donor age, sex, ethnicity and CMV serostatus were compiled together with the repertoire data. A later genetic analysis used genome-wide SNP genotypes for about 65% of the roughly 700 donors, treating that subset as a discovery cohort. All discovery cohort repertoires had been generated using a single sequencing platform. HLA typing included class I and class II loci at four-digit resolution. The number of donors typed differed by locus, with about 620-630 for A, B, C, DRB1 and DQB1, around 520 for DQA1, under 610 for DPA1, and some 440 for DPB1. Because of strong linkage in the cohort, five DR-DQ haplotypes were treated as single units for association and clustering. Among a few hundred genotyped donors of the cohort, an average of approximately 250,000 unique TCR beta nucleotide sequences were sequenced per donor, about a sixth of them non-productive.

What the work shows at the level of the full study, not this receptor alone: Because HLA typing was missing for some donors at each locus, association tests included only the typed subset. The study gave a list of under 200 TCR beta chains associated with cytomegalovirus. While some public TCRs were present in many individuals, most TCR sequences turned up only very rarely across donors. Cytomegalovirus status was reported to be diagnosed by the classifier with high specificity and sensitivity in both the original and validation cohorts. Several of the top co-occurrence clusters appeared to be linked to parvovirus B19, influenza, CMV and Epstein-Barr virus, according to a later analysis. Some IMGT-functional V segments, including TRBV6-2 and TRBV6-3, could not be distinguished by the 87-base-pair reads and were therefore excluded. The cohort was sequenced for TCR beta chains only, and without alpha or paired-chain data the features that could be detected were limited. In a later analysis, more than 15,000 TCR beta sequences were associated with specific HLA alleles at a false discovery rate of 0.05. The earlier analysis of about 600 of the donors excluded some 15 rarely observed V segments, including chromosome 9 orphons, because counts were too low. In a later analysis, HLA-associated TCR beta chains were found to be more clonally expanded and to have lower generation probabilities than equally common non-associated chains. A further reported finding was that TCR beta sequences accurately predicted the HLA-A and HLA-B alleles for most subjects in the first cohort. In a later genetic analysis, a missense DCLRE1C variant was associated with V-gene and J-gene trimming of TCR beta chains, and the association was replicated in an independent cohort. Immune exposure information for the cohort was limited to CMV serostatus. Assigning TCR associations to individual alleles was difficult when HLA alleles, especially DR and DQ, strongly co-occurred. Sequencing depth was assumed to be roughly uniform across donors in the presence/absence analyses, though that assumption may not hold. Most CMV-associated TCR beta chains appeared to be HLA-restricted in a later analysis, and the HLA associations seemed to be driven largely by CMV exposure. Linkage disequilibrium might explain the correlated functional status among segregating V segments, but an unknown experimental factor could not be excluded. Compared with the approximately 710-donor mean, donors in an Asian-associated ancestry cluster had fewer N-insertions in productive TCRs, according to a later genetic analysis. In vitro tests confirmed that three of the cytomegalovirus-associated TCR beta chains recognize cytomegalovirus antigens. The sequencing pipeline was judged likely to have produced a cluster of highly shared sequence variants as a technical artifact. A later analysis found that TCR association rates varied across HLA loci, with DRB1 alleles showing the most associated TCRs and HLA-C alleles the fewest. In an earlier analysis of roughly 560 of the donors, most TCR beta V segments were observed in productive rearrangements about 87% or about 30% of the time, broadly matching IMGT annotations. The authors suggested that the approach could potentially be generalized to other disease states and immunological phenotypes.

Library preparation used the immunoSEQ multiplex PCR assay. For the multiplex PCR, a mixture combining 60 forward primers for TCR Vbeta segments and 13 reverse primers for TCR Jbeta segments was used. The CDR3 region of rearranged TCR beta genes was amplified from genomic DNA with a multiplex PCR assay. On the Illumina HiSeq System, the amplified TCR beta libraries were sequenced as 87-base-pair reads. In the source study's methods: In a later analysis, tens of millions of unique TCR beta chains were counted across the roughly 670 repertoires, and approximately 9.9 million of these chains were shared by at least two donors. Raw reads were error-corrected and collapsed into unique sequences with a nearest-neighbor algorithm that merged closely related sequences to remove PCR and sequencing errors. V, D and J gene segments were assigned by aligning CDR3 sequences to IMGT reference sequences. Each retained sequence needed at least a six-nucleotide match to both a V gene segment and a J gene segment. Rearrangements were called productive when the CDR3 lacked stop codons and stayed in frame with V and J; all others were non-productive. CDR3 was defined according to IMGT convention as the region running from the second conserved V-encoded cysteine to the conserved J-encoded phenylalanine. The earlier analysis of more than 450 of the donors excluded sequences that lacked an unambiguous match to a single V gene segment. An earlier analysis of over 450 of the donors classified V segments as functional when productive rearrangements were above 56.7% and as segregating when the standard deviation between donors was above 5%. To diagnose cytomegalovirus status from the catalog of TCR beta chain sequences, a statistical classification framework was built. In a later analysis, TCR nucleotide sequences were compared against IMGT/GENE-DB human TR gene sequences so that V and J genes could be assigned. A later analysis assigned CDR3 sequences and most-parsimonious VDJ recombination scenarios with the TCRdist pipeline. In a later analysis, each TCR beta chain was defined by its CDR3 amino acid sequence together with its V-gene family, and reads lacking a unique V-gene family were excluded. As a way to deal with suspected cross-contamination and a sequencing artifact, a later analysis dropped approximately 570 nucleotide sequences that were highly shared and had low generation probability. A later analysis calculated a clonal expansion index for each public chain from normalized within-repertoire ranks of inferred template counts. In a later analysis, generation probabilities were computed with a VDJ recombination model fitted to out-of-frame rearrangements, and the resulting probabilities were checked against IGoR. A later analysis scored TCR-TCR, TCR-HLA and TCR-CMV co-occurrence with hypergeometric tests, applying a repertoire-size bias correction to TCR pairs. To estimate false discovery rates, a later analysis permuted the HLA or CMV assignments 20 times. A later analysis grouped co-occurring TCRs with DBSCAN, adding TCRdist sequence similarity when clustering within HLA-allele-positive subsets. Repertoires with fewer than 30,000 or more than 120,000 public chains were left out of co-occurrence clustering, as were about 5 repertoires with anomalous nucleotide sharing. TCRdb stores this immuneACCESS table with in-frame sequences only. Part of the clones is absent; in the studies checked, under half of the shortfall reflects unresolved V genes, and no reason is known for the rest. V and J calls and clone size are those listed in that table; D and trimming were worked out from the DNA. Across this sample there are some 130,000 clones, with roughly three quarters seen only once. The ten largest clones capture around 2% of the sample.

Between the V and J ends, shortened by 2 bases and 2 bases respectively, the junction contains 5 bases. CDR1 and CDR2, looked up from the germline V gene (reference sequence), are MNHNY and SVGAGI. Taken from cysteine to phenylalanine, the CDR3 has 13 residues. Left in the record is the CDR3 DNA by itself, 39 bases read in frame from the first base. The cohort was made up of approximately 670 healthy bone marrow donors. All cohort members were sampled while nominally healthy, although unrecorded immune exposures were likely present. The donor was CMV seronegative and was included in the group of a few hundred seronegative cohort members. A peripheral blood sample was provided by each donor, and peripheral blood mononuclear cells were used for TCR beta sequencing. Genomic DNA was extracted from the blood cell samples with the Qiagen DNeasy Blood Extraction Kit.

Sequenced material: PBMCs. The receptor comes from a man aged 25 to 40 in good health and CMV-seronegative. The rearranged chain carries TRBV6-6 and TRBJ2-3, with TRBD2 perhaps the D gene, on 5 matching bases. The CDR3 protein sequence reads: CASSYRDTDTQYF. The sequenced DNA is TGTGCCAGCAGTTACCGGGACACAGATACGCAGTATTTT.